This T cell receptor beta chain was obtained from a study of cytotoxic CD8 clonotypes in ibrutinib-treated CLL. Study-wide background: By median about 69 months, about twelve had progressed and approximately 15 stayed remitted; responses had been 2 complete and around 24 partial. Study outcomes and limitations: Exceeding age-matched healthy donors, baseline clonality also tracked the counts of circulating CD8+ T cells.

TCRdb's table, derived via immunoSEQ multiplex PCR, lists solely in-frame clones and lacks some. The sample gives roughly 150,000 clones, roughly 77% of which show up once; under 2.5% is in the top ten. To note about this clone: No antigen is known for it.

CDR3 length: 15 amino acids. V shed 3 bases and J shed 4 bases, with 13 bases lying between them. CDR1 SGHDT and CDR2 YYEEEE come from the germline V gene. This TCR came from a human donor with chronic lymphocytic leukemia. The sequences come from PBMCs, collected after 12 months of ibrutinib treatment. The chain carries TRBV5-6 and TRBJ2-2; D could derive from TRBD1 or TRBD2 (5 bases each). The chain's CDR3 is CASSYRDQRTGELFF. DNA of the CDR3: TGTGCCAGCAGCTACCGGGACCAACGCACCGGGGAGCTGTTTTTT.